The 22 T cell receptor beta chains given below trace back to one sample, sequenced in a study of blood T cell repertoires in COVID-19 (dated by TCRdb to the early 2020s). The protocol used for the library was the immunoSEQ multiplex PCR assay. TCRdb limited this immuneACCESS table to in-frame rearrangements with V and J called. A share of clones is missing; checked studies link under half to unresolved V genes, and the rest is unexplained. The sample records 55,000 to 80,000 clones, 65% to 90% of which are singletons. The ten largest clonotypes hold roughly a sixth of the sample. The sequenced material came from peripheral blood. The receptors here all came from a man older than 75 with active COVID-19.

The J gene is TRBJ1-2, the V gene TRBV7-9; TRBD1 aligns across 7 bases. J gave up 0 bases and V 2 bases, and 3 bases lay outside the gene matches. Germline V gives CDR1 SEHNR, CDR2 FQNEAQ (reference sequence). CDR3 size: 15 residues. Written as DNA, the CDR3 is TGTGCCAGCAGCTTAAGGGACAGCCCTAACTATGGCTACACCTTC. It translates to CASSLRDSPNYGYTF.

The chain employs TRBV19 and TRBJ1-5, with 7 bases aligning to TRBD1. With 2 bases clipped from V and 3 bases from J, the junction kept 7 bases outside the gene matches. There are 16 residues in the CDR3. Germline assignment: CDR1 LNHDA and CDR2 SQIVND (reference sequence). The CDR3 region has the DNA TGTGCCAGTAGTATAACCGGGACAGCATACAATCAGCCCCAGCATTTT. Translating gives CASSITGTAYNQPQHF.

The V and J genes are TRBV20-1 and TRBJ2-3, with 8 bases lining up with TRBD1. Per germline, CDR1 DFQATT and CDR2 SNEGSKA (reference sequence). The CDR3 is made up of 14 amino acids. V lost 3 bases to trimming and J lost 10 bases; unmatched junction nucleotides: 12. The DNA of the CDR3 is TGCAGTGCTAGTGTCCCGGGACAGGCCTGGTCGCAGTATTTT. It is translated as CSASVPGQAWSQYF.

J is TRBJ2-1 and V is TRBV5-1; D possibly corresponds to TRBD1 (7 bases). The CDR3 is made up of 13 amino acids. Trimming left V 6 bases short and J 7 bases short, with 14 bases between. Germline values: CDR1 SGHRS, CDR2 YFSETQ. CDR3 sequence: CASKDREANEQFF. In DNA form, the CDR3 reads TGCGCCAGCAAAGACAGGGAGGCGAATGAGCAGTTCTTC.

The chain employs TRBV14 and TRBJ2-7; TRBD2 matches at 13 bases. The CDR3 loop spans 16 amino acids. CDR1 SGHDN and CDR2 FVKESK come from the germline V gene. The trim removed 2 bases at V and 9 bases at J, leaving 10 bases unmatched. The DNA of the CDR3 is TGTGCCAGCAGCCAACAACTCGGACTAGCGGGAGAGGTGCAGTACTTC. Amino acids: CASSQQLGLAGEVQYF.

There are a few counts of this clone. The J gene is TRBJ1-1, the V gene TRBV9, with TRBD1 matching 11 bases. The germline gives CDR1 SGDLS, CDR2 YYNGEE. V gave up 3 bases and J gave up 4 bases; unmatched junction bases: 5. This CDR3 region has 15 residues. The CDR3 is CASSGTGTGGTEAFF. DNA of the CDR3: TGTGCCAGCAGCGGGACCGGGACAGGGGGCACTGAAGCTTTCTTT.

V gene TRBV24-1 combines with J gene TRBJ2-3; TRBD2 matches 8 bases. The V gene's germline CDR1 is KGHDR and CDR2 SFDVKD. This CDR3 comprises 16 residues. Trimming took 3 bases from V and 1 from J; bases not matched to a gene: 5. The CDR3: CATSDPAGGGTDTQYF. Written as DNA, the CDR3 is TGTGCCACCAGTGATCCGGCGGGGGGCGGCACAGATACGCAGTATTTT.

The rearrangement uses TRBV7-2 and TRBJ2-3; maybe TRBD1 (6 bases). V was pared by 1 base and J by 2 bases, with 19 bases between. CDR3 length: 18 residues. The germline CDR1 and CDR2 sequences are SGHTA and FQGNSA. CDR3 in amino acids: CASSLVGAGTGNTDTQYF. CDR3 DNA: TGTGCCAGCAGCTTAGTTGGGGCTGGCACAGGGAACACAGATACGCAGTATTTT.

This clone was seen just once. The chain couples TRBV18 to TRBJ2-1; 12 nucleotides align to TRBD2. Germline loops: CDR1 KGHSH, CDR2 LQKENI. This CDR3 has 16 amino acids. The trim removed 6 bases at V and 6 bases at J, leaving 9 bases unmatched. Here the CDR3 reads CASSRTSGISGNEQFF. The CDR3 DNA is TGTGCCAGCTCCAGGACTAGCGGGATATCGGGCAATGAGCAGTTCTTC.

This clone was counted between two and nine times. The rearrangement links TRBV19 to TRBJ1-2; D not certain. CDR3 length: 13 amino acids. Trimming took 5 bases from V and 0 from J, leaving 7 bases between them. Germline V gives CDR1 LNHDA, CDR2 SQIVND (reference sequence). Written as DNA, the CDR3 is TGTGCCAGTAGTGGGCCAGCTAACTATGGCTACACCTTC. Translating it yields CASSGPANYGYTF. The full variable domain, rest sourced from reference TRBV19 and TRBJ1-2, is DGGITQSPKYLFRKEGQNVTLSCEQNLNHDAMYWYRQDPGQGLRLIYYSQIVNDFQKGDIAEGYSVSREKKESFPLTVTSAQKNPTAFYLCASSGPANYGYTFGSGTRLTVV.

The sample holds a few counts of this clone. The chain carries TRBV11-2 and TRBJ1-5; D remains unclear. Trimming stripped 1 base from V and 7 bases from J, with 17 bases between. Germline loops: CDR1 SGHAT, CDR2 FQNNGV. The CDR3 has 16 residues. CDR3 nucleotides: TGTGCCAGCAGCTTAGGTTTCCGGGGAACGGGGCAGCCCCAGCATTTT. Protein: CASSLGFRGTGQPQHF.

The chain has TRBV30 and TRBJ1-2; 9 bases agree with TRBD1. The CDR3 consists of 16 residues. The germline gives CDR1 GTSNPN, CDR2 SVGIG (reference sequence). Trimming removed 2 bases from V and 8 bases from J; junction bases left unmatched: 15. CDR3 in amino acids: CAWSLRAQQGARGYTF. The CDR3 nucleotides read TGTGCCTGGAGTTTGCGGGCCCAACAGGGGGCGCGGGGCTACACCTTC.

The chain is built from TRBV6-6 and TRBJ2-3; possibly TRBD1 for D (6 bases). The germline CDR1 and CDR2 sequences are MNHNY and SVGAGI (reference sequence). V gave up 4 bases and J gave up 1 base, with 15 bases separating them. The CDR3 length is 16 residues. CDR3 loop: CASSFTVRTGTDTQYF. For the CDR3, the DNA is TGTGCCAGCAGTTTTACAGTACGGACAGGCACAGATACGCAGTATTTT.

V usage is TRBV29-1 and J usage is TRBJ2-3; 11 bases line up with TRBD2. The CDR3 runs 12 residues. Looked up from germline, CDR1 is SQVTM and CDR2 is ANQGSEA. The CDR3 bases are TGCAGTGGGACTAGCGGTGCAGATACGCAGTATTTT. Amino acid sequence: CSGTSGADTQYF.

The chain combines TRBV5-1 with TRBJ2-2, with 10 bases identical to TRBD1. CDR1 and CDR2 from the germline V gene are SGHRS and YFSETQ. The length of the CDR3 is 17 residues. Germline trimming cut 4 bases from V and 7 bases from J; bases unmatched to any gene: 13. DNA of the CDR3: TGCGCCAGCAGCGCGATCCCGACAGGGGGCGCGAACGGGGAGCTGTTTTTT. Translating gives CASSAIPTGGANGELFF.

Here the CDR3 DNA reads TGTGCCAGCAGGGAGGTAGCCACTAATGAAAAACTGTTTTTT. This codes for CASREVATNEKLFF. V and J are TRBV6-6 and TRBJ1-4; the D is unclear. Germline lookup yields CDR1 MNHNY and CDR2 SVGAGI (reference sequence). The V and J ends lost 6 bases and 2 bases respectively, with 10 bases between them. CDR3 length equals 14 residues.

CDR3 sequence (DNA): TGTGCCAGCAGCTTGCAGTCAGGGGAAAAACTGTTTTTT. As protein: CASSLQSGEKLFF. This chain connects TRBV5-5 to TRBJ1-4, with a weak D call TRBD1 (5 bases). This CDR3 spans 13 amino acids. The germline V and J ends were trimmed by 1 base and 8 bases, with 9 bases remaining between them. Germline loops: CDR1 SGHKS, CDR2 YYEKEE (reference sequence).

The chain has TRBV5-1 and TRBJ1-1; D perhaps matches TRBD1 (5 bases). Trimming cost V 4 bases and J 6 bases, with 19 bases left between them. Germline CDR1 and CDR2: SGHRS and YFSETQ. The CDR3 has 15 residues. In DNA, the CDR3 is TGCGCCAGCAGCCCCGAACTGACAGCCGGCCCTGAAGCTTTCTTT. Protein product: CASSPELTAGPEAFF.

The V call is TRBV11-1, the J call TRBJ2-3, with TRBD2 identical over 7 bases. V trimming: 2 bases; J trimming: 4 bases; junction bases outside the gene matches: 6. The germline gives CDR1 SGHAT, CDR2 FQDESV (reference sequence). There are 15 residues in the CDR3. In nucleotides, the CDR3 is TGTGCCAGCAGCTTAAAAGCGGGGAGTGCAGATACGCAGTATTTT. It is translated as CASSLKAGSADTQYF.

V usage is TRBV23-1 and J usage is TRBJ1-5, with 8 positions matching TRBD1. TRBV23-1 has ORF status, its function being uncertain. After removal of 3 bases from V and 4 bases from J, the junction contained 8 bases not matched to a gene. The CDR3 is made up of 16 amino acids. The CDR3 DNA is TGCGCCAGCAGTCATCGACCAGGGGGCAAAAATCAGCCCCAGCATTTT. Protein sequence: CASSHRPGGKNQPQHF.

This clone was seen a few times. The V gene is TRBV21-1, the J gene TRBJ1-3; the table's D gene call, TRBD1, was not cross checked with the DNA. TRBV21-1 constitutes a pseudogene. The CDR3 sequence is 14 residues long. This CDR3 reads CASSGQGSGNTIYF. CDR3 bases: TGTGCCAGCAGCGGACAGGGATCTGGAAACACCATATATTTT.

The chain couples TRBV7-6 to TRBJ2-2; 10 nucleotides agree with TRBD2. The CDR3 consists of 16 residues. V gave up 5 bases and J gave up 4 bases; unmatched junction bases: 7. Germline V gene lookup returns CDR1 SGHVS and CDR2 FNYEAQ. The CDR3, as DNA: TGTGCCAGCAGCCCTATAGCGGGAGGCACCACCGGGGAGCTGTTTTTT. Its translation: CASSPIAGGTTGELFF.